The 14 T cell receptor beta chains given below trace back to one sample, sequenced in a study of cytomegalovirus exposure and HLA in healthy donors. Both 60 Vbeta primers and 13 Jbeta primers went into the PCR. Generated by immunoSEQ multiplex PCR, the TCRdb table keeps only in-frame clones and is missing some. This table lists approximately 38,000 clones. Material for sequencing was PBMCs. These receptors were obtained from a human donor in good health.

The CDR3 bases are TGCAGCGTTGAGGTGGAACAGTACGGCCTTGAGGGAGCTTTCTTT. It encodes CSVEVEQYGLEGAFF. The rearrangement links TRBV29-1 to TRBJ1-1; D unclear. CDR1 and CDR2 (germline): SQVTM, ANQGSEA. The CDR3 is made up of 15 amino acids. Trimming cost V 3 bases and J 10 bases, with 24 bases left between them.

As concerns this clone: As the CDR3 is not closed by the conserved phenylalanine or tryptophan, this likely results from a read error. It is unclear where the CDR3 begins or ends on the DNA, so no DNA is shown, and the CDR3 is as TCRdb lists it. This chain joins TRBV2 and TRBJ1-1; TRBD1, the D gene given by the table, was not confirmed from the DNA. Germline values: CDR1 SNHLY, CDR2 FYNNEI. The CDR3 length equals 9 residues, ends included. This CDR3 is CASNKLPGL.

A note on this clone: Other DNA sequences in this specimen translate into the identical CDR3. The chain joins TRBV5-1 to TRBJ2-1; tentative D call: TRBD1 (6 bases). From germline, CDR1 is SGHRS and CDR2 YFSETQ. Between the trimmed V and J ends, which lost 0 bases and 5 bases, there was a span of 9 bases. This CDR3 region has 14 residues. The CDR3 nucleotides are TGCGCCAGCAGCTTGGGACAGGTAGACAATGAGCAGTTCTTC. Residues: CASSLGQVDNEQFF.

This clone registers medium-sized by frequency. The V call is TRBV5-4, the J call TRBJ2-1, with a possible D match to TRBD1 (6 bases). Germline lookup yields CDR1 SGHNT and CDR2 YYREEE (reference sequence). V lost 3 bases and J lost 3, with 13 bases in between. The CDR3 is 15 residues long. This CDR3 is CASSSLGDIYNEQFF. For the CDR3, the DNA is TGTGCCAGCAGCTCACTCGGGGACATCTACAATGAGCAGTTCTTC.

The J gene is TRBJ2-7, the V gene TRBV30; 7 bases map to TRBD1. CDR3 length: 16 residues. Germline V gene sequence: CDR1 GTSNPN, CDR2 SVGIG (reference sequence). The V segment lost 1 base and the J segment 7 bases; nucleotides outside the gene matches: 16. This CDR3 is CAWSDPRTGGQWEQYF. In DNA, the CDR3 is TGTGCCTGGAGTGACCCTAGGACAGGAGGCCAATGGGAGCAGTACTTC.

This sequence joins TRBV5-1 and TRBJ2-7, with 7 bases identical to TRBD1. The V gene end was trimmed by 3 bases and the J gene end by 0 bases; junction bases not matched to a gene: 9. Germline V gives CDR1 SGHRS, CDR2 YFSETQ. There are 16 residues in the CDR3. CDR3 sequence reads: CASSSGRDSLSYEQYF. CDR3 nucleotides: TGCGCCAGCAGCTCCGGCAGGGACAGCCTCTCCTACGAGCAGTACTTC.

CDR3 DNA: TGTGCCAGCAGCTTAGGTGAGGACACTGAAGCTTTCTTT. Encoded protein: CASSLGEDTEAFF. The rearrangement joins TRBV7-9 to TRBJ1-1, with no clear D. Germline-derived CDR1 and CDR2 are SEHNR and FQNEAQ (reference sequence). Trimming cost V 1 base and J 3 bases, with 6 bases left between them. The CDR3 is 13 amino acids. The entire variable domain, with the rest obtained from reference TRBV7-9 and TRBJ1-1, is as follows: DTGVSQNPRHKITKRGQNVTFRCDPISEHNRLYWYRQTLGQGPEFLTYFQNEAQLEKSRLLSDRFSAERPKGSFSTLEIQRTEQGDSAMYLCASSLGEDTEAFFGQGTRLTVV.

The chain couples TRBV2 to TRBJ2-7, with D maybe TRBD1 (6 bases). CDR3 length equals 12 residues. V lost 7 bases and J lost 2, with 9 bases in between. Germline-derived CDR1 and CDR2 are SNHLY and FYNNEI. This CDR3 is CASTGEPYEQYF. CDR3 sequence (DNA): TGTGCCAGCACAGGGGAACCCTACGAGCAGTACTTC.

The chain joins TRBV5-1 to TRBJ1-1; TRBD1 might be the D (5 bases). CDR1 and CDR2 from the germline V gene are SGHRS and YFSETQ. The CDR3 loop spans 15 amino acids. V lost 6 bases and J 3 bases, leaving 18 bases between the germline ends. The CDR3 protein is CASTQGQGGDTEAFF. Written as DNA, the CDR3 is TGCGCCAGCACCCAAGGGCAGGGTGGGGACACTGAAGCTTTCTTT. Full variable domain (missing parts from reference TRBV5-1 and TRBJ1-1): KAGVTQTPRYLIKTRGQQVTLSCSPISGHRSVSWYQQTPGQGLQFLFEYFSETQRNKGNFPGRFSGRQFSNSRSEMNVSTLELGDSALYLCASTQGQGGDTEAFFGQGTRLTVV.

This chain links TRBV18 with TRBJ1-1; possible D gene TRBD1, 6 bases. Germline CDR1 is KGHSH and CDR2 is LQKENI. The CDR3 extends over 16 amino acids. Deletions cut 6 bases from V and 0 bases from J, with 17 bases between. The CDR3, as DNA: TGTGCCAGCTCGAACCTGGACAGAATAATGAACACTGAAGCTTTCTTT. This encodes CASSNLDRIMNTEAFF.

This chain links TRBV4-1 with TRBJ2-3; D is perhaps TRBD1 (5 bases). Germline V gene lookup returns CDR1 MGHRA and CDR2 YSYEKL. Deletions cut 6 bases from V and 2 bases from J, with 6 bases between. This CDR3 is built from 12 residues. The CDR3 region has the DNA TGCGCCAGCAGGGGGCTCACAGATACGCAGTATTTT. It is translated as CASRGLTDTQYF.

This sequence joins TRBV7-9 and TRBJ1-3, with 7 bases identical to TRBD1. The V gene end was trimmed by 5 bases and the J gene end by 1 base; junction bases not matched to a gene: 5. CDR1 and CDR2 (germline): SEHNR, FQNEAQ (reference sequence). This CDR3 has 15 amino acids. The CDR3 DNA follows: TGTGCCAGCAGCCCCAGGGGACAGTCTGGAAACACCATATATTTT. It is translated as CASSPRGQSGNTIYF.

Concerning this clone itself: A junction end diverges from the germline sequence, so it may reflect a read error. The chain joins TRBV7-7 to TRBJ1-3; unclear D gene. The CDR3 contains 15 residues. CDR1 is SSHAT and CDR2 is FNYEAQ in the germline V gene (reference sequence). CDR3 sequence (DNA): TGTGCTAGCAGCACCGACACCACCGCTGGAAACACCATATATTTT. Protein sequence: CASSTDTTAGNTIYF.

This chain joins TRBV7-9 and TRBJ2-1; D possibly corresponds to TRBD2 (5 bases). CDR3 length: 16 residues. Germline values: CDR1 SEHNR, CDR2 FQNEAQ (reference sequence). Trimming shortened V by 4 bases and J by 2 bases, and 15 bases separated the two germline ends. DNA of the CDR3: TGTGCCAGCAGCTCAAGTTTGGACTCGACCTACAATGAGCAGTTCTTC. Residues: CASSSSLDSTYNEQFF. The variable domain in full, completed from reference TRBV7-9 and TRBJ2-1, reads DTGVSQNPRHKITKRGQNVTFRCDPISEHNRLYWYRQTLGQGPEFLTYFQNEAQLEKSRLLSDRFSAERPKGSFSTLEIQRTEQGDSAMYLCASSSSLDSTYNEQFFGPGTRLTVL.